The entry below gives a single T cell receptor (beta chain) sequence along with its context. The data derive from a study of blood T cell repertoires in COVID-19. The method was immunoSEQ multiplex PCR; TCRdb's version includes in-frame clones alone and lacks a portion of them. The data contain about 260,000 clones, roughly nine tenths of them seen just once; the ten biggest clones take up roughly 2.5%. Symptom resolution, clearance, or two negative PCRs marked the recovered donors of Cohort 3. This TCR was recovered from a woman aged 18-35 years who had recovered from COVID-19. The specimen sequenced was PBMCs or T cells enriched from blood (not recorded which).

CDR3 sequence reads: CASNRGRSEKLFF. The CDR3 nucleotides are TGTGCCAGCAACAGGGGTCGTAGTGAAAAACTGTTTTTT. The chain carries TRBV2 and TRBJ1-4; 7 bases fit TRBD1. In germline, CDR1 is SNHLY, CDR2 FYNNEI. V shed 7 bases, J shed 7 bases, and the junction held 6 bases outside the gene matches. The CDR3 has 13 amino acids.